A selection of T cell receptor beta chains follows, all from one sample in a study of T cells in Graves' hyperthyroidism and ophthalmopathy. TCRdb reprocessed the multiplex PCR reads via MiXCR and lists one record per CDR3 protein. The table shows under 600,000 distinct CDR3 sequences, with 16% occurring only once. Source material: blood. The receptors were sampled from a woman aged 40 to 49 with Graves' ophthalmopathy. The CDR3 runs from the conserved cysteine through the conserved F or W. The D gene is left open where the match is weak. Clone sizes are given selectively: once, few, many, or a class where the clone is expanded.

J gene	V gene	D gene	clone size	CDR3 protein	CDR3 DNA
TRBJ2-6	TRBV5-1	TRBD1	-	CASSSRTGFGANVLTF	TGCGCCAGCAGCTCCCGGACAGGGTTCGGGGCCAACGTCCTGACTTTC
TRBJ2-1	TRBV20-1	TRBD2	-	CSVRLAGGQSYNEQFF	TGCAGTGTCCGGCTAGCGGGAGGGCAATCCTACAATGAGCAGTTCTTC
TRBJ2-7	TRBV20-1	-	many	CSARDLGYEQYF	TGCAGTGCTAGAGATCTTGGTTACGAGCAGTACTTC
TRBJ1-5	TRBV6-1	-	few	CASSRDSPPNQPQHF	TGTGCCAGCAGCCGCGACAGTCCCCCCAATCAGCCCCAGCATTTT
TRBJ2-7	TRBV6-1	TRBD1	-	CASSPWLGTGTYEQYF	TGTGCCAGCAGTCCCTGGTTGGGGACAGGGACCTACGAGCAGTACTTC
TRBJ1-4	TRBV6-1	-	many	CASSYYTSNEKLFF	TGTGCCAGCAGTTATTACACGTCAAATGAAAAACTGTTTTTT
TRBJ2-5	TRBV27	TRBD1	few	CASSLSSRGMSETQYF	TGTGCCAGCAGTTTATCATCCAGGGGGATGTCGGAGACCCAGTACTTC
TRBJ2-1	TRBV7-3	TRBD2	many	CASSLGLGPPYEQFF	TGTGCCAGCAGCTTGGGACTAGGACCCCCGTATGAGCAGTTCTTC
TRBJ2-5	TRBV7-9	-	-	CAGTFRTGVGETQYF	TGTGCCGGCACTTTCAGAACGGGTGTAGGGGAGACCCAGTACTTC
TRBJ2-7	TRBV29-1	TRBD2	few	CSVEGSGLAGVYEQYF	TGCAGCGTTGAAGGTTCGGGCCTAGCGGGAGTTTACGAGCAGTACTTC
TRBJ1-6	TRBV3-1	-	-	CASSQIIGGNSPLHF	TGTGCCAGCAGCCAAATAATAGGGGGAAATTCACCCCTCCACTTT
TRBJ2-2	TRBV11-2	TRBD2	many	CASSRTSGTGELFF	TGTGCCAGCAGCCGAACTAGCGGCACCGGGGAGCTGTTTTTT
TRBJ1-1	TRBV9	-	-	CASSVVTGNTEAFF	TGTGCCAGCAGCGTAGTGACAGGGAACACTGAAGCTTTCTTT
TRBJ2-3	TRBV6-1	-	-	CATTLGGTDTQYF	TGTGCCACCACCTTGGGGGGCACAGATACGCAGTATTTT
TRBJ2-1	TRBV14	-	many	CASSRTHNEQFF	TGTGCCAGCAGCCGGACCCACAATGAGCAGTTCTTC
TRBJ1-6	TRBV6-1	-	-	CASSVGPYNSPLHF	TGTGCCAGCAGTGTTGGTCCCTATAATTCACCCCTCCACTTT